Detailed here is one T cell receptor (beta chain). This clonotype was picked up a small number of times. It has no known antigen specificity. Base qualities are not recorded, but no much larger clone differs from it by a single base. RNA was extracted using the RNeasy kit, and roughly 0.5 to 1 ug of the RNA was reverse transcribed with random hexamers. The immunoSEQ multiplex PCR assay, covering 54 Vbeta and 13 Jbeta segments, was used to amplify TCR beta CDR3 regions. PCR amplification bias was corrected by using a synthetic template baseline for primer optimization and computational correction. The authors processed their data as follows. Reads were annotated to V, D and J genes per IMGT and analyzed with immunoSEQ Analyzer, keeping only productive sequences. To calculate clonality, Shannon entropy was normalized by log2 of the number of productive unique sequences and then subtracted from one. For each patient and control, public and private clones were evaluated within the 100 most prevalent clones. A clone was defined as Susac-specific if it was absent from the healthy and MS cohorts, from roughly 990 published viral clones and from other ImmuneACCESS disease sequences. TCRdb trimmed public reads at Q25 via fastp, called clones via MiXCR and kept in-frame beta chains. Each entry merges the rows of one CDR3 protein and shows their most common DNA and genes. Clone size and V and J calls follow TCRdb, not the original study. For this sample the table gives some 170,000 distinct CDR3 sequences, of which 93% were detected only once. In total, the top ten clones hold more than 0.13% of the sample.

This specimen belongs to a study of CD8 T cells in Susac syndrome (dated by TCRdb to the late 2010s). At the level of the whole study: The study used repertoire sequencing to test whether antigen drove CD8+ T cell activation and differentiation in Susac syndrome.

Peripheral blood CD8+ and CD4+ T cells from healthy donors, Susac syndrome patients and multiple sclerosis patients were profiled by high-throughput TCR beta sequencing. The healthy donors served as controls matched for age and sex. Bulk CD8+ and CD4+ T cells were purified by magnetic negative isolation, while CD8+ TEMRA cells were enriched using FACS. Blood was drawn into EDTA tubes, processed within 24 hours, and PBMCs were isolated by density gradient centrifugation. PBMCs destined for TCR sequencing were cryopreserved in liquid nitrogen and later thawed in a 37 °C water bath. The sorted or isolated CD4+, CD8+ and CD8+ TEMRA cells had a purity of 90% or higher. Per the germline V gene, SQVTM is the CDR1 and ANQGSEA is the CDR2. The CDR3 spans 13 residues, from the cysteine through the phenylalanine. Left in the record is the CDR3 DNA by itself, 39 bases read in frame from the first base. Between the V and J ends, shortened by 3 bases and 0 bases respectively, the junction contains 8 bases.

General study outcomes and caveats: The study acknowledged that relatively few individuals were included in the TCR sequencing and HLA analysis.

In this chain, TRBV29-1 is recombined with TRBJ1-1, with the D gene not confidently named. The specimen sequenced was CD4+ T cells from PBMCs. This clonotype was obtained from a human donor in good health. The sequence in DNA is TGCAGCGTTGAGGGTCGGTTGAACACTGAAGCTTTCTTT. This gives the protein CSVEGRLNTEAFF.